The 21 T cell receptor beta chains below come from one sample, sequenced in a study of cytomegalovirus exposure and HLA in healthy donors. 13 Jbeta primers and 60 Vbeta primers were used for the PCR. TCRdb keeps only in-frame clones here, not all; method: immunoSEQ multiplex PCR. The profile shows 95,000 to 150,000 clones, over 60% of them singletons. Material for sequencing was PBMCs. Source of these receptors: a woman aged 40 to 50 in good health and CMV-seropositive.

This chain connects TRBV18 to TRBJ1-5; D remains unclear. The V end lost 0 bases, the J end lost 2 bases, and 5 bases lay between the germline ends. The CDR3 is 14 amino acids. The V gene's germline CDR1 is KGHSH and CDR2 LQKENI. The CDR3 nucleotides read TGTGCCAGCTCACCACCCCCAGGCAATCAGCCCCAGCATTTT. It translates to CASSPPPGNQPQHF.

The V gene is TRBV11-2, the J gene TRBJ2-1, with 13 bases identical to TRBD2. The ends lost 6 bases at V and 6 bases at J; junction bases unmatched: 5. Looked up from germline, CDR1 is SGHAT and CDR2 is FQNNGV. The length of the CDR3 is 15 residues. CDR3 nucleotides: TGTGCCAGCAGTGCGGGACTAGCGGGGAGCAATGAGCAGTTCTTC. Translated, it gives CASSAGLAGSNEQFF.

The V call is TRBV5-1, the J call TRBJ1-1; 8 nucleotides line up with TRBD1. Trimming removed 6 bases from V and 4 bases from J; junction bases left unmatched: 11. Germline CDR1 reads SGHRS; CDR2 reads YFSETQ. The CDR3 spans 15 residues. CDR3 sequence (DNA): TGCGCCAGCACGAGGACAGGGTCGCTGGCCACTGAAGCTTTCTTT. Translating gives CASTRTGSLATEAFF.

The V and J genes are TRBV5-1 and TRBJ1-2, with 8 positions matching TRBD1. CDR1 SGHRS and CDR2 YFSETQ come from the germline V gene. The CDR3 extends over 15 amino acids. V was clipped by 7 bases and J by 8 bases; unmatched bases: 16. In nucleotides, the CDR3 is TGCGCCAGCGCCCCGGATGCAGGGGGCCTTGGGGGCTACACCTTC. This codes for CASAPDAGGLGGYTF.

This chain connects TRBV21-1 to TRBJ2-1; the table's D call TRBD1 went unverified against the DNA. TRBV21-1 is designated a pseudogene. The CDR3 loop spans 15 amino acids. Written as DNA, the CDR3 is TGTGCCAGCAGCGTCCGGGACAGGGGACCTAATGAGCAGTTCTTC. It is translated as CASSVRDRGPNEQFF.

The chain recombines TRBV27 with TRBJ2-5, with 14 positions matching TRBD2. CDR1 is MNHEY, CDR2 SMNVEV, per germline (reference sequence). V shed 4 bases, J shed 5 bases, and the junction held 12 bases outside the gene matches. The CDR3 is 18 amino acids. The CDR3 nucleotides are TGTGCCAGCAGTTGGGGGACTAGCGGGAGTACCTTGGGGGAGACCCAGTACTTC. It is translated as CASSWGTSGSTLGETQYF.

V usage is TRBV25-1 and J usage is TRBJ2-1; 9 bases line up with TRBD2. The CDR3 has 16 amino acids. The ends lost 2 bases at V and 0 bases at J; junction bases unmatched: 2. CDR1 is MGHDK and CDR2 is SYGVNS in the germline V gene. CDR3 coding DNA: TGTGCCAGCAGTGAAGGTAGCGGGAGCTCCTACAATGAGCAGTTCTTC. It is translated as CASSEGSGSSYNEQFF.

The chain joins TRBV10-3 to TRBJ1-1; 8 nucleotides line up with TRBD1. The CDR3 runs to 13 residues. CDR1 is ENHRY, CDR2 SYGVKD, per germline. Trimming took 10 bases from V and 1 from J; bases not matched to a gene: 5. The CDR3 nucleotides are TGTGCCACCCGACAGGGGCAGAACACTGAAGCTTTCTTT. This translates into CATRQGQNTEAFF.

The J gene is TRBJ1-1, the V gene TRBV16, with 10 bases identical to TRBD1. Germline V gives CDR1 KGHSY, CDR2 FQNENV. The CDR3 extends over 12 amino acids. After removal of 6 bases from V and 7 bases from J, the junction contained 2 bases not matched to a gene. The CDR3 sequence: CASRGQGSEAFF. The CDR3, as DNA: TGTGCCAGCAGGGGACAGGGGAGTGAAGCTTTCTTT.

CDR3 sequence reads: CAISDSSGANVLTF. The CDR3 nucleotides read TGTGCCATCAGCGACAGCTCTGGGGCCAACGTCCTGACTTTC. V usage is TRBV10-3 and J usage is TRBJ2-6; possibly TRBD1 for D (5 bases). CDR3 length equals 14 residues. V was clipped by 6 bases and J by 0 bases, with 6 bases between them. Germline CDR1 reads ENHRY; CDR2 reads SYGVKD.

This clone has only a few counts. The chain employs TRBV10-3 and TRBJ2-5, with D maybe TRBD2 (6 bases). Germline CDR1 and CDR2: ENHRY and SYGVKD. V lost 6 bases and J lost 5, with 10 bases in between. The length of the CDR3 is 12 residues. The CDR3 bases are TGTGCCATCAGCGGAGGGGAGGAGACCCAGTACTTC. Translated: CAISGGEETQYF.

The chain recombines TRBV2 with TRBJ2-1; TRBD1 might be the D (5 bases). CDR1 is SNHLY, CDR2 FYNNEI, per germline. Trimming took off 2 bases at V and 10 bases at J, with 9 bases between the two ends. CDR3 length: 12 residues. The CDR3 coding sequence is TGTGCCAGCAGTGAAAAGGGGCGGGAGCAGTTCTTC. Translating it yields CASSEKGREQFF.

The rearrangement links TRBV5-4 to TRBJ2-3; D perhaps matches TRBD2 (5 bases). Germline CDR1 SGHNT, CDR2 YYREEE (reference sequence). The CDR3 loop spans 14 amino acids. V was clipped by 0 bases and J by 1 base, with 6 bases between them. The CDR3 sequence: CASSLDGGTDTQYF. CDR3 in DNA: TGTGCCAGCAGCTTGGACGGGGGCACAGATACGCAGTATTTT.

V is TRBV12-5 and J is TRBJ2-3; 7 bases agree with TRBD1. J lost 2 bases, V lost 1 base, and 6 bases had no gene match. The CDR3 is made up of 16 amino acids. The V gene's germline CDR1 is LGHNT and CDR2 FRNRAP. In DNA, the CDR3 is TGTGCTAGTGGTTTGGATCAGACAGGGCCCACAGATACGCAGTATTTT. Translated: CASGLDQTGPTDTQYF.

The chain employs TRBV7-8 and TRBJ2-5; no firm D call. CDR3 length equals 10 residues. Germline assignment: CDR1 SGHVS and CDR2 FQNEAQ. Trimming took 5 bases from V and 7 from J, leaving 5 bases between them. In DNA form, the CDR3 reads TGTGCCAGCAGCGGCGGGACCCAGTACTTC. Its protein product is CASSGGTQYF.

V usage is TRBV5-1 and J usage is TRBJ2-2; no reliable D call. This CDR3 is 12 amino acids long. Germline assignment: CDR1 SGHRS and CDR2 YFSETQ. Trimming pared 6 bases from V and 2 bases from J, leaving 5 bases between. CDR3 amino acids: CASMRNTGELFF. CDR3 DNA sequence: TGCGCCAGCATGCGTAACACCGGGGAGCTGTTTTTT. Combining the CDR3 with reference TRBV5-1 and TRBJ2-2 gives the whole variable domain KAGVTQTPRYLIKTRGQQVTLSCSPISGHRSVSWYQQTPGQGLQFLFEYFSETQRNKGNFPGRFSGRQFSNSRSEMNVSTLELGDSALYLCASMRNTGELFFGEGSRLTVL.

This clone was detected a few times. This rearrangement joins TRBV6-1 to TRBJ2-1; D is possibly TRBD1 (6 bases). The germline gives CDR1 MNHNS, CDR2 SASEGT. Trimming took off 7 bases at V and 4 bases at J, with 17 bases between the two ends. This CDR3 has 15 residues. CDR3 amino acids: CASKPTGTLYNEQFF. As DNA, the CDR3 is TGTGCCAGCAAGCCCACCGGGACACTTTACAATGAGCAGTTCTTC.

The chain links TRBV11-2 to TRBJ2-7; 7 bases fit TRBD2. The germline gives CDR1 SGHAT, CDR2 FQNNGV. The trim removed 3 bases at V and 6 bases at J, leaving 8 bases unmatched. The CDR3 is 14 residues long. The CDR3 here is CASSLSGITTEQYF. The CDR3 region has the DNA TGTGCCAGCAGCTTGAGCGGGATTACTACCGAGCAGTACTTC. The whole variable domain, filled in from reference TRBV11-2 and TRBJ2-7, reads EAGVAQSPRYKIIEKRQSVAFWCNPISGHATLYWYQQILGQGPKLLIQFQNNGVVDDSQLPKDRFSAERLKGVDSTLKIQPAKLEDSAVYLCASSLSGITTEQYFGPGTRLTVT.

V is TRBV13 and J is TRBJ2-7, with 16 nucleotides matching TRBD2. Germline CDR1 is PRHDT and CDR2 is FYEKMQ (reference sequence). This CDR3 has 19 residues. The trim removed 5 bases at V and 2 bases at J, leaving 12 bases unmatched. As DNA, the CDR3 is TGTGCCAGCAGCCATCAGACGGGACTAGCGGGAGGGAGGACCTACGAGCAGTACTTC. It specifies CASSHQTGLAGGRTYEQYF.

The V call is TRBV6-1, the J call TRBJ2-5, with D tentatively TRBD1 (5 bases). Between the trimmed V and J ends, which lost 0 bases and 7 bases, there was a span of 15 bases. CDR1 and CDR2 from the germline V gene are MNHNS and SASEGT. The CDR3 has 15 amino acids. For the CDR3, the DNA is TGTGCCAGCAGTGAAGCGTACGGGCCTCAGGGGACCCAGTACTTC. Amino acid sequence: CASSEAYGPQGTQYF.

The chain employs TRBV19 and TRBJ1-1; TRBD1 aligns across 9 bases. CDR1 and CDR2 from the germline V gene are LNHDA and SQIVND (reference sequence). The CDR3 extends over 16 amino acids. Germline trimming cut 4 bases from V and 3 bases from J; bases unmatched to any gene: 9. CDR3 in DNA: TGTGCCAGTAGTACCCCGGGACAGGGTCGGTACACTGAAGCTTTCTTT. Translation: CASSTPGQGRYTEAFF. Full variable domain (remainder filled in from reference TRBV19 and TRBJ1-1): DGGITQSPKYLFRKEGQNVTLSCEQNLNHDAMYWYRQDPGQGLRLIYYSQIVNDFQKGDIAEGYSVSREKKESFPLTVTSAQKNPTAFYLCASSTPGQGRYTEAFFGQGTRLTVV.